The next 22 T cell receptor beta chains were all read from a single sample in a study of Ad26.COV2.S vaccination and SARS-CoV-2 variants. TCRdb's table, derived via immunoSEQ multiplex PCR, lists solely in-frame clones and lacks some. The sample has under 600,000 clones, roughly nine tenths seen once. The treatment here: approximately 18 received Ad26.COV2.S at low or high dose, single or two shots; several received placebo; per-sample allocation not given. Sampling was performed 63 days after the first vaccine or placebo injection. The sample consisted of peripheral blood, taken in a trial of Ad26.COV2.S vaccine versus placebo. These receptors all stem from a person between 18 and 59 years old who received the Ad26.COV2.S COVID-19 vaccine or a placebo.

This chain joins TRBV7-9 and TRBJ2-1; tentative D call: TRBD1 (7 bases). Germline V gene data show CDR1 as SEHNR and CDR2 as FQNEAQ (reference sequence). V dropped 3 bases and J dropped 4 bases, with 13 bases sitting between them. This CDR3 spans 15 amino acids. The CDR3 DNA sequence: TGTGCCAGCAGCTTGACAGGGAGGAGGTACAATGAGCAGTTCTTC. Its protein is CASSLTGRRYNEQFF.

V gene TRBV9 combines with J gene TRBJ2-5; D gene unclear. CDR3 length: 15 amino acids. V was pared by 3 bases and J by 3 bases, with 15 bases between. The germline CDR1 and CDR2 sequences are SGDLS and YYNGEE. As DNA, the CDR3 is TGTGCCAGCAGCGAGGGATCTGGCGGAAAAGAGACCCAGTACTTC. Protein: CASSEGSGGKETQYF.

The chain uses TRBV11-2 and TRBJ2-1, with D perhaps TRBD2 (5 bases). The V and J ends lost 5 bases and 9 bases respectively, with 11 bases between them. This CDR3 is built from 12 residues. Germline CDR1 is SGHAT and CDR2 is FQNNGV. CDR3 DNA sequence: TGTGCCAGCAGCGAACTAGGCCCTGAGCAGTTCTTC. It is translated as CASSELGPEQFF.

The gene calls are TRBV15 and TRBJ1-1; possible D gene TRBD1, 6 bases. CDR3 length: 15 residues. Deletions cut 0 bases from V and 7 bases from J, with 15 bases between. Per germline, CDR1 LNHNV and CDR2 YYDKDF (reference sequence). CDR3 sequence: CATSRDTRGGVEAFF. The CDR3 DNA sequence: TGTGCCACCAGCAGAGATACAAGAGGGGGAGTTGAAGCTTTCTTT.

This clone was seen a single time. The chain has TRBV4-1 and TRBJ2-5, with 12 bases identical to TRBD2. Unmatched junction bases numbered 10, after V lost 3 bases and J lost 5 bases. The CDR3 runs to 17 residues. Germline CDR1 and CDR2: MGHRA and YSYEKL. The CDR3 is CASSQTPRTSGTETQYF. The CDR3 coding sequence is TGCGCCAGCAGCCAGACACCCAGGACTAGCGGGACCGAGACCCAGTACTTC.

The chain carries TRBV5-1 and TRBJ2-7; TRBD1 aligns across 7 bases. V was pared by 1 base and J by 2 bases, with 6 bases of the junction left unmatched. Germline V gene sequence: CDR1 SGHRS, CDR2 YFSETQ. This CDR3 is built from 15 residues. CDR3 DNA: TGCGCCAGCAGCTTGAGACAGGGAAGGACCTACGAGCAGTACTTC. Residues: CASSLRQGRTYEQYF.

This rearrangement joins TRBV3-1 (or the pseudogene TRBV3-2) to TRBJ2-1; D unclear. V shed 1 base and J shed 7 bases, with 8 bases lying between them. Per germline, CDR1 LGHDT and CDR2 YNNKEL (reference sequence). This CDR3 has 13 amino acids. Written as DNA, the CDR3 is TGTGCCAGCAGCCAAGCTCCTGGAAATGAGCAGTTCTTC. This gives the protein CASSQAPGNEQFF.

The chain has TRBV7-9 and TRBJ1-1, with D possibly matching TRBD1 (6 bases). Germline V gene data show CDR1 as SEHNR and CDR2 as FQNEAQ (reference sequence). CDR3 length equals 15 residues. With 1 base removed from V and 3 bases from J, the gap between germline ends came to 12 bases. The CDR3 coding sequence is TGTGCCAGCAGCTTAGACGGTCAGGGGTACACTGAAGCTTTCTTT. Encoded protein: CASSLDGQGYTEAFF.

V usage is TRBV20-1 and J usage is TRBJ2-2; D gene uncertain. Germline CDR1 reads DFQATT; CDR2 reads SNEGSKA (reference sequence). This CDR3 contains 12 residues. V was clipped by 4 bases and J by 1 base, with 4 bases between them. Written as DNA, the CDR3 is TGCAGTGCTACTGAGAACACCGGGGAGCTGTTTTTT. This sequence encodes CSATENTGELFF.

This sequence joins TRBV7-9 and TRBJ1-1; 7 bases fit TRBD1. Looked up from germline, CDR1 is SEHNR and CDR2 is FQNEAQ (reference sequence). J gave up 2 bases and V 5 bases, and 8 bases lay outside the gene matches. The CDR3 runs 15 residues. DNA of the CDR3: TGTGCCAGCAGCCCGAGACAGGGCCCCAACACTGAAGCTTTCTTT. It is translated as CASSPRQGPNTEAFF.

The rearrangement links TRBV7-2 to TRBJ2-5; D gene unclear. The germline gives CDR1 SGHTA, CDR2 FQGNSA. Trimming left V 2 bases short and J 1 base short, with 11 bases between. This CDR3 has 15 amino acids. As DNA, the CDR3 is TGTGCCAGCAGCTTACAGCTAGTACCCCAAGAGACCCAGTACTTC. It encodes CASSLQLVPQETQYF.

The V call is TRBV7-2, the J call TRBJ1-2; the D gene is possibly TRBD1 (5 bases). The V gene lost 5 bases and the J gene lost 2 bases, with 15 bases spanning the gap. CDR1 is SGHTA, CDR2 FQGNSA, per germline. The CDR3 length is 15 residues. CDR3 DNA sequence: TGTGCCAGCAGCCCCGATACCGGGGCCAACTATGGCTACACCTTC. Its translation: CASSPDTGANYGYTF.

The chain recombines TRBV3-1 (or the pseudogene TRBV3-2) with TRBJ1-3; maybe TRBD1 (5 bases). Deletions cut 3 bases from V and 0 bases from J, with 9 bases between. Germline loops: CDR1 LGHDT, CDR2 YNNKEL (reference sequence). The CDR3 length is 15 residues. This CDR3 reads CASSQGPYSGNTIYF. In DNA, the CDR3 is TGTGCCAGCAGCCAGGGACCGTACTCTGGAAACACCATATATTTT.

The genes are TRBV11-1 and TRBJ2-7; weak D call: TRBD2 (6 bases). V lost 3 bases to trimming and J lost 0 bases, with 15 bases between them. This CDR3 has 16 residues. Germline-derived CDR1 and CDR2 are SGHAT and FQDESV (reference sequence). CDR3 sequence (DNA): TGTGCCAGCAGCTTGGGGGGACTGGGAAGCTCCTACGAGCAGTACTTC. Protein product: CASSLGGLGSSYEQYF. The whole variable domain, filled in from reference TRBV11-1 and TRBJ2-7, reads EAEVAQSPRYKITEKSQAVAFWCDPISGHATLYWYRQILGQGPELLVQFQDESVVDDSQLPKDRFSAERLKGVDSTLKIQPAELGDSAMYLCASSLGGLGSSYEQYFGPGTRLTVT.

The V call is TRBV6-5, the J call TRBJ1-1; no firm D call. Trimming removed 5 bases from V and 8 bases from J, with 15 bases in between. This CDR3 comprises 13 residues. From germline, CDR1 is MNHEY and CDR2 SVGAGI. The CDR3 bases are TGTGCCAGCAGTCAGGCCTTTTTGAAGGAAGCTTTCTTT. It codes for CASSQAFLKEAFF.

This chain joins TRBV5-1 and TRBJ2-7; 10 nucleotides match TRBD2. The length of the CDR3 is 18 residues. Germline CDR1 is SGHRS and CDR2 is YFSETQ. With V trimmed by 5 bases and J by 4 bases, 18 bases remained unmatched. DNA for the CDR3: TGCGCCAGCAGACAGGGACAGAGTGCTAGCGGGAGTATTTACGAGCAGTACTTC. Translation: CASRQGQSASGSIYEQYF.

This clone was picked up a small number of times. The chain has TRBV6-5 and TRBJ1-1, with 8 bases lining up with TRBD1. V was clipped by 6 bases and J by 6 bases; unmatched bases: 6. CDR1 is MNHEY, CDR2 SVGAGI, per germline. The length of the CDR3 is 13 residues. The CDR3 region is CASRRQGIAEAFF. The CDR3 DNA is TGTGCCAGCAGGAGACAGGGGATCGCTGAAGCTTTCTTT.

The chain is built from TRBV10-3 and TRBJ2-1, with D uncertain. This CDR3 is built from 14 residues. Germline CDR1 and CDR2: ENHRY and SYGVKD. With 4 bases removed from V and 2 bases from J, the gap between germline ends came to 9 bases. The CDR3 DNA reads TGTGCCATCAGTGGAGACGGAACCTACAATGAGCAGTTCTTC. It is translated as CAISGDGTYNEQFF.

Only a few counts were recorded for this clone. The chain joins TRBV7-3 to TRBJ1-1; D gene ambiguous. Germline lookup yields CDR1 SGHTA and CDR2 FQGTGA. The V gene lost 5 bases and the J gene lost 2 bases, with 15 bases spanning the gap. The CDR3 runs to 15 residues. Here the CDR3 reads CASSPGDLANTEAFF. The CDR3 DNA is TGTGCCAGCAGCCCGGGCGACTTAGCCAACACTGAAGCTTTCTTT. Together with reference TRBV7-3 and TRBJ1-1, the CDR3 gives the full variable domain: GAGVSQTPSNKVTEKGKYVELRCDPISGHTALYWYRQSLGQGPEFLIYFQGTGAADDSGLPNDRFFAVRPEGSVSTLKIQRTERGDSAVYLCASSPGDLANTEAFFGQGTRLTVV.

This sequence joins TRBV9 and TRBJ2-2; a possible D gene is TRBD1 (5 bases). Trimming shortened V by 5 bases and J by 2 bases, and 22 bases separated the two germline ends. The CDR3 extends over 18 amino acids. Per the germline V gene, CDR1 is SGDLS and CDR2 is YYNGEE. CDR3 bases: TGTGCCAGCAGTCCAAAGGGGCCCCTCTTATCCAACACCGGGGAGCTGTTTTTT. Amino acids: CASSPKGPLLSNTGELFF.

The chain couples TRBV9 to TRBJ1-1; D perhaps matches TRBD1 (5 bases). CDR3 length equals 15 residues. From germline, CDR1 is SGDLS and CDR2 YYNGEE. Trimming cost V 4 bases and J 2 bases, with 15 bases left between them. CDR3: CASSMPPGLNTEAFF. The CDR3 bases are TGTGCCAGCAGCATGCCACCAGGGCTAAACACTGAAGCTTTCTTT.

The chain combines TRBV12-3 or TRBV12-4 with TRBJ2-1; 9 bases match TRBD2. Unmatched junction bases numbered 8, after V lost 8 bases and J lost 15 bases. The CDR3 spans 11 residues. The CDR3 sequence is CASPPGTSLFF. The CDR3 bases are TGTGCCAGCCCACCCGGGACTAGCCTGTTCTTC.